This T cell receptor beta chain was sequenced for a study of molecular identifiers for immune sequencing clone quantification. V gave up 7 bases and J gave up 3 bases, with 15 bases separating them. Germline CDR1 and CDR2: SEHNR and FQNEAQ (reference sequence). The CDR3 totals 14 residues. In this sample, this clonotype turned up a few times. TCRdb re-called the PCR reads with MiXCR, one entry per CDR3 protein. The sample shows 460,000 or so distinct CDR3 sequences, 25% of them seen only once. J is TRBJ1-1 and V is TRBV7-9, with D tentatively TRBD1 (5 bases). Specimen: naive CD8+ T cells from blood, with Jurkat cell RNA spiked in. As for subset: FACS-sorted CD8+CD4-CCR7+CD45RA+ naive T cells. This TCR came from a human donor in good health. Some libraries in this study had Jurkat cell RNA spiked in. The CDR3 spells CASILAGGDTEAFF. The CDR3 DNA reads TGTGCCAGCATCCTGGCCGGGGGGGACACTGAAGCTTTCTTT.